What follows are 24 T cell receptor beta chains derived from one specimen sequenced in a study of blood T cell repertoires in COVID-19. The method was immunoSEQ multiplex PCR; TCRdb's version includes in-frame clones alone and lacks a portion of them. The data hold a few hundred thousand clones, with around 87% observed a single time. The specimen was PBMCs or T cells enriched from blood (not recorded which). The origin of the receptors is a man aged 35 to 55 in a cohort exposed to, infected with or recovered from COVID-19 (not recorded which).

The chain combines TRBV19 with TRBJ2-2; 7 bases align to TRBD1. The CDR3 extends over 15 amino acids. CDR1 and CDR2 (germline): LNHDA, SQIVND (reference sequence). The V gene end was trimmed by 4 bases and the J gene end by 0 bases; junction bases not matched to a gene: 2. This CDR3 reads CASSTGTANTGELFF. The CDR3 DNA follows: TGTGCCAGTAGTACCGGGACAGCGAACACCGGGGAGCTGTTTTTT.

The chain combines TRBV7-2 with TRBJ2-7; 8 bases line up with TRBD1. The CDR3 consists of 15 residues. CDR1 and CDR2 (germline): SGHTA, FQGNSA. V trimming: 5 bases; J trimming: 2 bases; junction bases outside the gene matches: 8. CDR3 loop: CASSKDGTGPYEQYF. The CDR3 nucleotides read TGTGCCAGCAGCAAAGACGGGACAGGTCCCTACGAGCAGTACTTC.

The chain employs TRBV5-4 and TRBJ2-3, with D unclear. V lost 10 bases and J lost 4, with 13 bases in between. The CDR3 contains 12 residues. CDR1 and CDR2 (germline): SGHNT, YYREEE (reference sequence). In DNA, the CDR3 is TGTGCCTGGAGTGTGGTGGCAGATACGCAGTATTTT. Translated: CAWSVVADTQYF.

This clone was observed once. The chain recombines TRBV25-1 with TRBJ1-1; D uncertain. This CDR3 contains 13 residues. Trimming took 6 bases from V and 4 from J, leaving 12 bases between them. Per germline, CDR1 MGHDK and CDR2 SYGVNS. CDR3 loop: CASSAGGITEAFF. The CDR3 DNA sequence: TGTGCCAGCAGCGCCGGTGGTATCACTGAAGCTTTCTTT.

J is TRBJ2-7 and V is TRBV7-6; D call uncertain. The germline V gene encodes CDR1 SGHVS and CDR2 FNYEAQ. V lost 0 bases and J lost 6, with 18 bases in between. The CDR3 spans 16 residues. CDR3 nucleotides: TGTGCCAGCAGCTTAGCGACCAGTCCCCAGGTCGGCGAGCAGTACTTC. This gives the protein CASSLATSPQVGEQYF.

The J gene is TRBJ2-7, the V gene TRBV7-2; TRBD2 matches 7 bases. J lost 0 bases, V lost 1 base, and 6 bases had no gene match. This CDR3 contains 16 residues. The V gene's germline CDR1 is SGHTA and CDR2 FQGNSA. The CDR3 here is CASSLGNGRSSYEQYF. DNA of the CDR3: TGTGCCAGCAGCTTAGGAAACGGGAGGAGCTCCTACGAGCAGTACTTC.

The V gene is TRBV9, the J gene TRBJ2-7, with 9 bases identical to TRBD1. This CDR3 contains 13 residues. The V segment lost 6 bases and the J segment 4 bases; nucleotides outside the gene matches: 5. CDR1 SGDLS and CDR2 YYNGEE come from the germline V gene. The CDR3 region has the DNA TGTGCCAGCACCCCCGGGACAGGGTACGAGCAGTACTTC. It codes for CASTPGTGYEQYF.

This clone was found a few times. This chain connects TRBV4-1 to TRBJ1-6, with 11 bases that match TRBD1. V lost 4 bases and J lost 10; bases outside the gene matches: 12. Germline V gene lookup returns CDR1 MGHRA and CDR2 YSYEKL. The CDR3 is made up of 17 amino acids. CDR3 sequence: CASSPRTGGATGSPLHF. CDR3 coding DNA: TGCGCCAGCAGCCCTCGGACAGGGGGCGCGACGGGCTCACCCCTCCACTTT.

The chain uses TRBV5-4 and TRBJ1-3; 8 bases fit TRBD1. This CDR3 contains 17 residues. Germline-derived CDR1 and CDR2 are SGHNT and YYREEE (reference sequence). The J segment lost 3 bases and the V segment lost 5 bases, leaving 13 bases of the junction unmatched. The CDR3 sequence is CASSWTQGDDLGNTIYF. In nucleotides, the CDR3 is TGTGCCAGCAGTTGGACACAGGGGGACGATCTTGGAAACACCATATATTTT.

The chain recombines TRBV2 with TRBJ1-3, with D hard to call. V dropped 1 base and J dropped 0 bases, with 10 bases sitting between them. The CDR3 loop spans 16 amino acids. Germline V gene sequence: CDR1 SNHLY, CDR2 FYNNEI. In DNA, the CDR3 is TGTGCCAGCAGTGAAGTGGCAGTCCCCTCTGGAAACACCATATATTTT. The encoded protein is CASSEVAVPSGNTIYF.

V and J are TRBV3-1 (or the pseudogene TRBV3-2) and TRBJ2-7, with TRBD2 matching 13 bases. V lost 5 bases to trimming and J lost 6 bases; unmatched junction nucleotides: 10. Germline CDR1 reads LGHDT; CDR2 reads YNNKEL (reference sequence). The CDR3 contains 16 residues. The CDR3 coding sequence is TGTGCCAGCAGCTATTGGACTAGCGGGAGTTCCCCCGAGCAGTACTTC. The encoded protein is CASSYWTSGSSPEQYF.

This CDR3 is CASPRGYGYTF. The CDR3 DNA reads TGCGCCAGCCCCCGGGGCTATGGCTACACCTTC. This chain joins TRBV10-1 and TRBJ1-2; D is undetermined. Germline CDR1 is WNHNN and CDR2 is SYGVQD (reference sequence). V lost 8 bases, J lost 4 bases, and 8 bases lay in between. This CDR3 is built from 11 residues.

The rearrangement links TRBV3-1 (or the pseudogene TRBV3-2) to TRBJ1-4; D uncertain. CDR3 length: 15 amino acids. Trimming took off 5 bases at V and 0 bases at J, with 10 bases between the two ends. CDR1 and CDR2 (germline): LGHDT, YNNKEL (reference sequence). The CDR3 DNA is TGTGCCAGCAGCAGGAGGGTGGCAACTAATGAAAAACTGTTTTTT. Protein: CASSRRVATNEKLFF.

This sequence joins TRBV29-1 and TRBJ2-2; TRBD1 is a possible D gene (5 bases). Germline loops: CDR1 SQVTM, CDR2 ANQGSEA. The CDR3 has 15 amino acids. V gave up 0 bases and J gave up 7 bases, with 15 bases separating them. Here the CDR3 reads CSVEDMKGNSGELFF. The CDR3 DNA follows: TGCAGCGTTGAAGATATGAAGGGGAATAGCGGGGAGCTGTTTTTT.

The V and J genes are TRBV7-9 and TRBJ1-2; possibly TRBD1 for D (6 bases). This CDR3 spans 14 amino acids. Per the germline V gene, CDR1 is SEHNR and CDR2 is FQNEAQ (reference sequence). V lost 5 bases to trimming and J lost 1 base, with 11 bases between them. The CDR3 spells CASSPRQDNYGYTF. In nucleotides, the CDR3 is TGTGCCAGCAGCCCCCGACAGGATAACTATGGCTACACCTTC.

The chain employs TRBV30 and TRBJ1-5; D not certain. Germline V gives CDR1 GTSNPN, CDR2 SVGIG (reference sequence). V shed 3 bases and J shed 0 bases, with 9 bases lying between them. This CDR3 has 14 residues. CDR3 protein: CAWRQTNSNQPQHF. CDR3 DNA: TGTGCCTGGAGACAGACGAATAGCAATCAGCCCCAGCATTTT.

V and J are TRBV18 and TRBJ1-5, with 12 bases matching TRBD1. Per the germline V gene, CDR1 is KGHSH and CDR2 is LQKENI. The CDR3 has 18 residues. Trimming at V came to 1 base and at J to 6 bases, leaving 10 bases not matched to a gene. CDR3 loop: CASSPLSSGTGGTQPQHF. The CDR3 DNA is TGTGCCAGCTCACCACTATCGAGCGGGACAGGGGGCACTCAGCCCCAGCATTTT.

The chain has TRBV11-2 and TRBJ1-5; D perhaps matches TRBD1 (6 bases). This CDR3 is built from 16 residues. Trimming pared 4 bases from V and 3 bases from J, leaving 16 bases between. CDR1 and CDR2 from the germline V gene are SGHAT and FQNNGV. The CDR3 here is CASSSLGQLYNQPQHF. CDR3 bases: TGTGCCAGCAGCTCGCTCGGACAGCTTTACAATCAGCCCCAGCATTTT.

This chain joins TRBV28 and TRBJ1-6; 8 bases are a match to TRBD1. This CDR3 is built from 17 residues. V shed 5 bases, J shed 9 bases, and the junction held 15 bases outside the gene matches. Germline CDR1 is MDHEN and CDR2 is SYDVKM. The CDR3 sequence is CASSPRTGGGLSSPLHF. The CDR3, as DNA: TGTGCCAGCAGTCCTAGAACAGGGGGAGGCCTAAGTTCACCCCTCCACTTT.

V usage is TRBV19 and J usage is TRBJ1-4; D remains ambiguous. This CDR3 is 14 amino acids long. V was pared by 3 bases and J by 8 bases, with 13 bases between. Germline-derived CDR1 and CDR2 are LNHDA and SQIVND (reference sequence). The CDR3 DNA reads TGTGCCAGTAGTATTACACGTCGTTCCGAAAAACTGTTTTTT. This encodes CASSITRRSEKLFF.

V is TRBV14 and J is TRBJ2-3; 7 nucleotides line up with TRBD1. V lost 3 bases to trimming and J lost 7 bases; unmatched junction nucleotides: 10. The V gene's germline CDR1 is SGHDN and CDR2 FVKESK. This CDR3 contains 15 residues. CDR3 amino acids: CASSHDRERSYTQYF. The DNA of the CDR3 is TGTGCCAGCAGCCACGACAGGGAAAGGTCGTATACGCAGTATTTT.

CDR3 residues: CASSLALAGEGEQYF. CDR3 nucleotide sequence: TGTGCCAGCAGCTTAGCACTAGCGGGAGAAGGCGAGCAGTACTTC. The chain has TRBV7-7 and TRBJ2-7, with TRBD2 matching over 11 bases. Germline loops: CDR1 SSHAT, CDR2 FNYEAQ (reference sequence). V gave up 0 bases and J gave up 6 bases; unmatched junction bases: 4. CDR3 length: 15 amino acids.

V and J are TRBV24-1 and TRBJ2-7; D is perhaps TRBD2 (6 bases). With 6 bases removed from V and 0 bases from J, the gap between germline ends came to 8 bases. The CDR3 loop spans 13 amino acids. Germline CDR1 and CDR2: KGHDR and SFDVKD. The CDR3 reads CATSRAGSYEQYF. The CDR3 region has the DNA TGTGCCACCAGTAGAGCGGGCTCCTACGAGCAGTACTTC.

The genes are TRBV7-8 and TRBJ2-1; 12 positions match TRBD2. V was clipped by 5 bases and J by 7 bases; unmatched bases: 6. The germline V gene has CDR1 SGHVS and CDR2 FQNEAQ. This CDR3 is built from 15 residues. CDR3 sequence (DNA): TGTGCCAGCAGCACAGGACTAGCGGGATGGAATGAGCAGTTCTTC. Amino acid sequence: CASSTGLAGWNEQFF.